This TCR beta chain was observed in a study of blood T cell repertoires in COVID-19. Study background: Spain, Italy and the United States supplied samples that represented acute and convalescent COVID-19. Sample material is recorded as cDNA or gDNA derived from T cells, B-cell-depleted T cells, or PBMCs.

Between the trimmed V and J ends, which lost 0 bases and 1 base, there was a span of 8 bases. In germline, CDR1 is LGHNT, CDR2 FRNRAP. CDR3 length: 15 amino acids. Original methodology: Researchers report that nucleated cell counts were estimated from reference gene primer amplification. The method was immunoSEQ multiplex PCR; TCRdb's version includes in-frame clones alone and lacks a portion of them. The DNA gave D and trimming, while V, J and clone size come from that table. The sample comprises approximately 89,000 clones, under 90% of which are singletons, and 13% to 15% rests with the top ten. The source material was peripheral blood. The TCR was taken from a woman in her 70s with acute or convalescent COVID-19. The rearrangement joins TRBV12-5 to TRBJ2-3; D gene unclear. The CDR3 coding sequence is TGTGCTAGTGGTTTGGTACTGGGCGGCACAGATACGCAGTATTTT. This encodes CASGLVLGGTDTQYF. The whole variable domain, filled in from reference TRBV12-5 and TRBJ2-3, reads DARVTQTPRHKVTEMGQEVTMRCQPILGHNTVFWYRQTMMQGLELLAYFRNRAPLDDSGMPKDRFSAEMPDATLATLKIQPSEPRDSAVYFCASGLVLGGTDTQYFGPGTRLTVL.